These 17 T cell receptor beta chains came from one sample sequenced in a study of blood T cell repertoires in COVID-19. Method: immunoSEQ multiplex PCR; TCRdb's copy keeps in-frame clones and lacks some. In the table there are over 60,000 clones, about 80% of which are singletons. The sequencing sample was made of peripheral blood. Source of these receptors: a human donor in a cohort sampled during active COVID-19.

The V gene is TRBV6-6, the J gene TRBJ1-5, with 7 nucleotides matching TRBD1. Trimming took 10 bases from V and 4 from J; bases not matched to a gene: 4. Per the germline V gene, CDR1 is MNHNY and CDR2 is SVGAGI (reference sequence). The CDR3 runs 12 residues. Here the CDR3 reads CAISTGNQPQHF. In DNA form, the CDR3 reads TGTGCCATCTCGACAGGGAATCAGCCCCAGCATTTT.

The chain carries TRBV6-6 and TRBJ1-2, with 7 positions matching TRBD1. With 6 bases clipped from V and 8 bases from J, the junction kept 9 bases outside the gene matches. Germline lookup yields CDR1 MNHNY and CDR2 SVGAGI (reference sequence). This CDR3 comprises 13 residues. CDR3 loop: CASREQGRGGYTF. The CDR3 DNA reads TGTGCCAGCAGAGAACAGGGGCGCGGGGGCTACACCTTC.

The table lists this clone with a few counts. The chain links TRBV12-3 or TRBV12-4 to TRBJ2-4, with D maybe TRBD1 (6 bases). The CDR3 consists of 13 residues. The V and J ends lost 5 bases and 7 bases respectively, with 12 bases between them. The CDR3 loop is CASSLQDRNIQYF. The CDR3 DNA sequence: TGTGCCAGCAGTCTCCAAGACAGGAACATTCAGTACTTC.

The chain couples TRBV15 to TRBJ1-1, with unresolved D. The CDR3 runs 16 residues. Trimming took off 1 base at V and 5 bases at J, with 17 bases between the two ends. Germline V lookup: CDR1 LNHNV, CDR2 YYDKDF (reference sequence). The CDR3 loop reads CATSRGRTGPHTEAFF. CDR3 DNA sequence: TGTGCCACCAGCAGAGGGAGAACGGGTCCGCATACTGAAGCTTTCTTT.

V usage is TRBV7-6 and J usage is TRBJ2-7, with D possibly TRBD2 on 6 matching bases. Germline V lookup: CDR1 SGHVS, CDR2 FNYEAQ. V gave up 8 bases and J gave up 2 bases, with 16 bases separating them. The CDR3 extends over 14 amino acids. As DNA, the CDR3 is TGTGCCAGCCCCCGGGACTCGCGACCCTACGAGCAGTACTTC. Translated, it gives CASPRDSRPYEQYF.

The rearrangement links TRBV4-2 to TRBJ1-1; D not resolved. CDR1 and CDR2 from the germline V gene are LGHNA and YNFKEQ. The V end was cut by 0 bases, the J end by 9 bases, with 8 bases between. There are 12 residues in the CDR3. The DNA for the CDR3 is TGTGCCAGCAGCCAAGATGGAGAAAAAGCTTTCTTT. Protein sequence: CASSQDGEKAFF.

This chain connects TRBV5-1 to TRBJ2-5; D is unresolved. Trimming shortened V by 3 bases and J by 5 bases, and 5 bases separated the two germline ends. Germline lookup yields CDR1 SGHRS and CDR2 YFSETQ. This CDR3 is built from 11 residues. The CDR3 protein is CASSSQETQYF. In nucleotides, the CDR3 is TGCGCCAGCAGCTCGCAGGAGACCCAGTACTTC.

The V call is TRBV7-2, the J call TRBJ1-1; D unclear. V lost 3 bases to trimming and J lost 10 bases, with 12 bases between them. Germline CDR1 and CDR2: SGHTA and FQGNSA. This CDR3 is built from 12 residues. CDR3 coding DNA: TGTGCCAGCAGCTTTGGATCGACGGGAGCTTTCTTT. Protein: CASSFGSTGAFF.

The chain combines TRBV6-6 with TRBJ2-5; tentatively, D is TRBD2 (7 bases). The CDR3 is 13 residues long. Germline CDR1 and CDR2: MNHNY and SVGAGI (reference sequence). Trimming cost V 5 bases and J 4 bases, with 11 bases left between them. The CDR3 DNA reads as TGTGCCAGCAGTACAGGGAGGGCAGAGACCCAGTACTTC. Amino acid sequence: CASSTGRAETQYF.

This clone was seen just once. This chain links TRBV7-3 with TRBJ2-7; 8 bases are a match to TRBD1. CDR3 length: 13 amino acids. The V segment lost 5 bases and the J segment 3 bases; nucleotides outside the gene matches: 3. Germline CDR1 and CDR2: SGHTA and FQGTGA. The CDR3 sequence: CASSQGADYEQYF. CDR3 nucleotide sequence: TGTGCCAGCAGCCAGGGGGCAGACTACGAGCAGTACTTC.

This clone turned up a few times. CDR3 coding DNA: TGTGCCAGCAGTGAGTGGGGGGTGAATCAGCCCCAGCATTTT. Encoded protein: CASSEWGVNQPQHF. This chain joins TRBV2 and TRBJ1-5, with D perhaps matching TRBD1 (5 bases). CDR1 is SNHLY and CDR2 is FYNNEI in the germline V gene. This CDR3 has 14 residues. Trimming took off 3 bases at V and 4 bases at J, with 10 bases between the two ends.

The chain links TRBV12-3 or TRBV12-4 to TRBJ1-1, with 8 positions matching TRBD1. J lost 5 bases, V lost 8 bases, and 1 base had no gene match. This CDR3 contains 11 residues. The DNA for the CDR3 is TGTGCCAGCGGGACAGGTACTGAAGCTTTCTTT. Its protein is CASGTGTEAFF.

The CDR3 is CASSARWGLNYEQYF. The DNA of the CDR3 is TGTGCCAGCAGTGCACGTTGGGGACTCAACTACGAGCAGTACTTC. This sequence joins TRBV2 and TRBJ2-7, with a weak D call TRBD2 (6 bases). Germline loops: CDR1 SNHLY, CDR2 FYNNEI. The CDR3 loop spans 15 amino acids. The V and J ends lost 4 bases and 3 bases respectively, with 16 bases between them.

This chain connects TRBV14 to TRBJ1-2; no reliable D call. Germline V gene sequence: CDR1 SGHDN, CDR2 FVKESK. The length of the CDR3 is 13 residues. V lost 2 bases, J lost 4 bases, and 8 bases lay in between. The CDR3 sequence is CASSQTAGYGYTF. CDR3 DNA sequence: TGTGCCAGCAGCCAAACCGCGGGCTATGGCTACACCTTC.

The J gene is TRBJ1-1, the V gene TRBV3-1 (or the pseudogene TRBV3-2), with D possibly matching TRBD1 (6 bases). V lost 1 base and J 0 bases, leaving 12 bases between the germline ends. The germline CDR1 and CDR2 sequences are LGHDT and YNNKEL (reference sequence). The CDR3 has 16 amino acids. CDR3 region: CASSQGTAGMNTEAFF. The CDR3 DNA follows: TGTGCCAGCAGCCAAGGGACAGCAGGGATGAACACTGAAGCTTTCTTT.

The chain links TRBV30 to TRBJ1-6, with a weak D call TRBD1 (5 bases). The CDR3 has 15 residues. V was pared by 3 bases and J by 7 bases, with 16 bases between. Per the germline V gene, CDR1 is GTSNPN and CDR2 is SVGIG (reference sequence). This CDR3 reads CAWSGPGGFNSPLHF. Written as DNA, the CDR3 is TGTGCCTGGAGCGGCCCCGGGGGGTTCAATTCACCCCTCCACTTT. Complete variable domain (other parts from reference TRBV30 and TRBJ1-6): SQTIHQWPATLVQPVGSPLSLECTVEGTSNPNLYWYRQAAGRGLQLLFYSVGIGQISSEVPQNLSASRPQDRQFILSSKKLLLSDSGFYLCAWSGPGGFNSPLHFGNGTRLTVT.

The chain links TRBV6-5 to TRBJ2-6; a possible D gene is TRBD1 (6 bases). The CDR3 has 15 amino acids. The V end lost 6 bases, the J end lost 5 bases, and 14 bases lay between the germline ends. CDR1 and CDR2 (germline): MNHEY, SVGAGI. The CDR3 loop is CASSLRGTWANVLTF. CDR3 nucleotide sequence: TGTGCCAGCAGCCTGAGGGGGACCTGGGCCAACGTCCTGACTTTC.